These 21 T cell receptor beta chains originate from one sample sequenced in a study of read filtering for tumor transcriptome and immune sequencing (dated by TCRdb to between 2020 and 2021). This sample was sequenced with an Illumina HiSeq 4000. The Immunoverse kit was used to build TCR libraries from about 430 ng RNA, with molecular barcoded adaptors covering alpha/delta and beta/gamma chains. TCRdb applied fastp at Q25 and MiXCR to the public reads, then kept only in-frame beta chains. Rows with a matching CDR3 protein are joined into one entry that keeps the most common DNA and genes. Here the sample has roughly 130,000 distinct CDR3 sequences; 13% occur a single time. The ten largest clonotypes hold approximately 10% of the sample. Sequenced input: a population of CD138-negative cells sorted from bone marrow. In light of the paper, this sample's cell subset or site label describes: bone marrow mononuclear cells depleted of CD138+ plasma/myeloma cells by negative magnetic selection. All receptors derive from a donor at least 40 years old with multiple myeloma.

This clonotype was counted many times. The chain joins TRBV7-9 to TRBJ2-1; tentative D call: TRBD2 (7 bases). Germline CDR1 SEHNR, CDR2 FQNEAQ (reference sequence). V was cut by 10 bases and J by 4 bases, with 17 bases left in between. CDR3 size: 14 residues. The CDR3 DNA is TGTGCCACCGAGGGGGGGGCCACTTACAATGAGCAGTTCTTC. It is translated as CATEGGATYNEQFF.

This clonotype was recorded at least ten times. The V gene is TRBV28, the J gene TRBJ2-7; TRBD2 might be the D (5 bases). V was pared by 2 bases and J by 7 bases, with 9 bases between. The CDR3 has 12 residues. Germline CDR1 MDHEN, CDR2 SYDVKM. This chain's CDR3 is CASSLGSGEQYF. The CDR3 region has the DNA TGTGCCAGCAGTTTAGGGTCGGGGGAGCAGTACTTC.

This chain links TRBV5-1 with TRBJ1-1; 8 positions agree with TRBD1. Germline loops: CDR1 SGHRS, CDR2 YFSETQ. V shed 0 bases, J shed 11 bases, and the junction held 9 bases outside the gene matches. The CDR3 is made up of 14 amino acids. The CDR3 sequence: CASSLDQGASVAFF. CDR3 nucleotides: TGCGCCAGCAGCTTGGACCAGGGGGCCTCAGTTGCTTTCTTT. Full variable domain (rest looked up from reference TRBV5-1 and TRBJ1-1): KAGVTQTPRYLIKTRGQQVTLSCSPISGHRSVSWYQQTPGQGLQFLFEYFSETQRNKGNFPGRFSGRQFSNSRSEMNVSTLELGDSALYLCASSLDQGASVAFFGQGTRLTVV.

This clonotype was found a few times. The junction and the germline gene differ at one end; a read error may be behind it. This chain connects TRBV7-2 to TRBJ1-4, with no clear D. This CDR3 has 12 amino acids. The germline CDR1 and CDR2 sequences are SGHTA and FQGNSA. The CDR3 reads CASSLVRGGKYF. The CDR3 region has the DNA TGTGCCAGCAGCTTAGTCCGGGGAGGGAAGTATTTT.

About this clonotype itself: One base away lies a much larger clone, so this may be a sequencing read error. Because it lacks the conserved phenylalanine or tryptophan at the end, this CDR3 is likely a read error. The chain has TRBV20-1 and TRBJ1-1; 7 bases align to TRBD1. Unmatched junction bases numbered 9, after V lost 5 bases and J lost 6 bases. The CDR3 is 13 residues long. Germline V lookup: CDR1 DFQATT, CDR2 SNEGSKA (reference sequence). For the CDR3, the DNA is TGCAGTGCTCAAAACAGGGGTTGGTCTGAAGCTTTCCTT. Translated, it gives CSAQNRGWSEAFL.

The chain joins TRBV20-1 to TRBJ2-4, with 13 positions matching TRBD2. V lost 3 bases to trimming and J lost 0 bases; unmatched junction nucleotides: 11. This CDR3 contains 19 residues. The germline V gene has CDR1 DFQATT and CDR2 SNEGSKA (reference sequence). CDR3 sequence: CSASIPGLAGPGAKNIQYF. CDR3 nucleotides: TGCAGTGCTAGCATTCCGGGACTAGCGGGGCCCGGAGCCAAAAACATTCAGTACTTC.

The V call is TRBV29-1, the J call TRBJ2-2; D tentatively reads TRBD1 or TRBD2 (5 bases each). Trimming removed 2 bases from V and 6 bases from J, with 16 bases in between. The germline V gene has CDR1 SQVTM and CDR2 ANQGSEA. This CDR3 is built from 15 residues. DNA of the CDR3: TGCAGCGTTGAAACCTGGGGACGGGCGCCCGGGGAGCTGTTTTTT. Translation gives CSVETWGRAPGELFF.

This clonotype was picked up many times. The genes are TRBV7-2 and TRBJ1-5; D is uncertain. The CDR3 runs 14 residues. The germline V gene has CDR1 SGHTA and CDR2 FQGNSA. Trimming cost V 2 bases and J 2 bases, with 7 bases left between them. CDR3 in amino acids: CASSLTAGNQPQHF. The CDR3 coding sequence is TGTGCCAGCAGCTTAACAGCCGGCAATCAGCCCCAGCATTTT.

This clonotype appeared many times. V gene TRBV11-2 combines with J gene TRBJ1-1; possibly TRBD1 for D (5 bases). Trimming left V 0 bases short and J 8 bases short, with 16 bases between. The CDR3 is 15 residues long. The germline gives CDR1 SGHAT, CDR2 FQNNGV. DNA of the CDR3: TGTGCCAGCAGCTTAGAAGGGGCGGGCCGGGCGGAAGCTTTCTTT. It translates to CASSLEGAGRAEAFF.

This clonotype was recorded a few times. A read error is possible here, since a much larger clone lies one base away. V is TRBV12-3 or TRBV12-4 and J is TRBJ1-1; D ambiguous. The germline V and J ends were trimmed by 11 bases and 1 base, with 11 bases remaining between them. The length of the CDR3 is 12 residues. DNA of the CDR3: TGTGCCGGTTCGCCCAGGAACACTGAAGCTTTCTTT. Amino acids: CAGSPRNTEAFF.

The J gene is TRBJ1-4, the V gene TRBV20-1; D is unclear. The CDR3 consists of 15 residues. Germline values: CDR1 DFQATT, CDR2 SNEGSKA (reference sequence). The ends were cut back, 5 bases at V and 0 bases at J, with 13 bases in the middle. CDR3 coding DNA: TGCAGTGCTGATAGAGACGACGCAACTAATGAAAAACTGTTTTTT. Translated: CSADRDDATNEKLFF.

This clonotype was found a few times. J is TRBJ1-4 and V is TRBV2; D not certain. CDR3 size: 15 residues. CDR1 is SNHLY and CDR2 is FYNNEI in the germline V gene. The ends were cut back, 2 bases at V and 6 bases at J, with 13 bases in the middle. CDR3 coding DNA: TGTGCCAGCAGTGAAACGGGCAGGCGAGATGAAAAACTGTTTTTT. It codes for CASSETGRRDEKLFF.

Ten or more counts support this clonotype. V usage is TRBV5-1 and J usage is TRBJ2-2, with 12 bases aligning to TRBD2. Germline lookup yields CDR1 SGHRS and CDR2 YFSETQ. CDR3 size: 17 residues. V lost 4 bases, J lost 1 base, and 5 bases stayed unmatched. This CDR3 reads CASSPGLAGLNTGELFF. CDR3 nucleotide sequence: TGCGCCAGCAGCCCGGGACTAGCGGGCCTGAACACCGGGGAGCTGTTTTTT.

This clonotype was observed many times. The V gene is TRBV15, the J gene TRBJ2-1, with 8 bases identical to TRBD2. Trimming removed 0 bases from V and 3 bases from J; junction bases left unmatched: 7. The CDR3 covers 17 residues. Looked up from germline, CDR1 is LNHNV and CDR2 is YYDKDF (reference sequence). The CDR3 here is CATSRDRNSGIYNEQFF. CDR3 bases: TGTGCCACCAGCAGAGATCGTAATAGCGGGATCTACAATGAGCAGTTCTTC.

Details on this clonotype: A read error may explain this, as a much larger clone is one base away. This chain joins TRBV2 and TRBJ1-6; D ambiguous. CDR3 length equals 13 residues. The germline gives CDR1 SNHLY, CDR2 FYNNEI. Deletions cut 3 bases from V and 14 bases from J, with 14 bases between. The CDR3 nucleotides are TGTGCCAGCAGTGACGTTTTTAGGCTCACCCTCCACTTT. The encoded protein is CASSDVFRLTLHF.

The table lists this clonotype with a few counts. The chain has TRBV29-1 and TRBJ1-3; D may be TRBD1 (5 bases). The CDR3 has 15 residues. CDR1 and CDR2 from the germline V gene are SQVTM and ANQGSEA. V lost 5 bases to trimming and J lost 1 base, with 15 bases between them. In nucleotides, the CDR3 is TGCAGCGTTCTGGTGCAGGGCCTTTCTGGAAACACCATATATTTT. Protein product: CSVLVQGLSGNTIYF.

This clonotype was found many times. Sequence at one end of the junction differs from germline and may be a read error. V is TRBV7-7 and J is TRBJ2-1; 9 bases fit TRBD2. This CDR3 is 14 amino acids long. CDR1 is SSHAT, CDR2 FNYEAQ, per germline (reference sequence). The CDR3 nucleotides are TGTGCTAGCAGCTTAGCGGGGGACTACAATGAGCAGTTCTTC. This translates into CASSLAGDYNEQFF.

This clonotype was recorded many times. CDR3 region: CASRDPPNYEQYF. The CDR3 DNA reads as TGTGCCAGCAGGGACCCCCCCAATTACGAGCAGTACTTC. The chain links TRBV28 to TRBJ2-7; D not resolved. CDR1 and CDR2 from the germline V gene are MDHEN and SYDVKM. V dropped 6 bases and J dropped 4 bases, with 13 bases sitting between them. The CDR3 contains 13 residues.

There are many counts of this clonotype. The V gene is TRBV11-2, the J gene TRBJ2-5, with TRBD2 matching over 12 bases. The CDR3 has 17 amino acids. With 5 bases clipped from V and 3 bases from J, the junction kept 10 bases outside the gene matches. CDR1 SGHAT and CDR2 FQNNGV come from the germline V gene. The DNA of the CDR3 is TGTGCCAGCAGCAGCCCCCTGACTAGCGGGGGAGAAGAGACCCAGTACTTC. Its translation is CASSSPLTSGGEETQYF.

This clonotype was seen only a few times. This rearrangement joins TRBV19 to TRBJ2-6, with no clear D. Looked up from germline, CDR1 is LNHDA and CDR2 is SQIVND (reference sequence). Trimming removed 3 bases from V and 0 bases from J, with 12 bases in between. The CDR3 is made up of 17 amino acids. The CDR3, as DNA: TGTGCCAGTAGTATCAGCCTTTCAGGCTCTGGGGCCAACGTCCTGACTTTC. Translating gives CASSISLSGSGANVLTF.

The sample holds many counts of this clonotype. V usage is TRBV7-9 and J usage is TRBJ2-2, with D unresolved. V was pared by 3 bases and J by 7 bases, with 9 bases between. Germline V lookup: CDR1 SEHNR, CDR2 FQNEAQ (reference sequence). This CDR3 has 13 residues. The CDR3 region is CASSLSPGGELFF. The CDR3 nucleotides read TGTGCCAGCAGCTTGTCCCCTGGCGGGGAGCTGTTTTTT.